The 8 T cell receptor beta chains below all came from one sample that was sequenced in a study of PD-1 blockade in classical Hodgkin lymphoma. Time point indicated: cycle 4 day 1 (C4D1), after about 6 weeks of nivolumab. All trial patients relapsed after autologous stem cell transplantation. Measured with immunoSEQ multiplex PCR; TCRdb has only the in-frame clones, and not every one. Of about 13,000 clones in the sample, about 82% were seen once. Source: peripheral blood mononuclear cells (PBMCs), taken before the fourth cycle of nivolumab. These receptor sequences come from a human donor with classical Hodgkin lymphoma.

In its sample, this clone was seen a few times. The CDR3 sequence is CASTGGLRNQPQHF. CDR3 nucleotides: TGTGCCAGTACCGGGGGACTTCGCAATCAGCCCCAGCATTTT. The chain has TRBV19 and TRBJ1-5; a possible D gene is TRBD1 (5 bases). This CDR3 has 14 residues. CDR1 is LNHDA and CDR2 is SQIVND in the germline V gene (reference sequence). V was trimmed by 7 bases and J by 2 bases, leaving 12 bases between them.

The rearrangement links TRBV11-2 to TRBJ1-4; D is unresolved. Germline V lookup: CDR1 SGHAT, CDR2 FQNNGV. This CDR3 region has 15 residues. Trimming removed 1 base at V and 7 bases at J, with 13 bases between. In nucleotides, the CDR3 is TGTGCCAGCAGCTTAGGACGGGCACGGGTTGAAAAACTGTTTTTT. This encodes CASSLGRARVEKLFF.

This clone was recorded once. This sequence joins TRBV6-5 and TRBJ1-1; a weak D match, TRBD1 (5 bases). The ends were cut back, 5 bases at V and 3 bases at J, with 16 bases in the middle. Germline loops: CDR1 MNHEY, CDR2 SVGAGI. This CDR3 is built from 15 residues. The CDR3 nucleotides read TGTGCCAGCAGTCGCCCGGGGGATTGGGACACTGAAGCTTTCTTT. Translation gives CASSRPGDWDTEAFF.

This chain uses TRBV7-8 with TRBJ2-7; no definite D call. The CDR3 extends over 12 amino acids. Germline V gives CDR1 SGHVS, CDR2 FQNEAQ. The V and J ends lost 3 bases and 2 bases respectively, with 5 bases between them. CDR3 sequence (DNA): TGTGCCAGCAGCTTGGCCCCCTACGAGCAGTACTTC. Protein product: CASSLAPYEQYF.

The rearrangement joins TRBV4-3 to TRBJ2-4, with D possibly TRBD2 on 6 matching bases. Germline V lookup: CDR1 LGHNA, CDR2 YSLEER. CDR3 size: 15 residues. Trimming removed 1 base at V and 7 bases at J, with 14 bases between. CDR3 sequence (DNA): TGCGCCAGCAGCCAAGCACGGGGGAGGAGCAACATTCAGTACTTC. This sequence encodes CASSQARGRSNIQYF.

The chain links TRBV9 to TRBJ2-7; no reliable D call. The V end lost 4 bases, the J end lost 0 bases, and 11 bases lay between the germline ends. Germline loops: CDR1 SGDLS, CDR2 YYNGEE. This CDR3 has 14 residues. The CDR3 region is CASSPGLTSYEQYF. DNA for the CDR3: TGTGCCAGCAGCCCCGGTCTTACCTCCTACGAGCAGTACTTC.

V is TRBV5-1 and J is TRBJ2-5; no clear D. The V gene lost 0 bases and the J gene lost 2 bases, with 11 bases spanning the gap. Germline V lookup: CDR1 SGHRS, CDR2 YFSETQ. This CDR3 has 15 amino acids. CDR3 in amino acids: CASSLGGSRQETQYF. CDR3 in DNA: TGCGCCAGCAGCTTGGGTGGGTCGCGGCAAGAGACCCAGTACTTC.

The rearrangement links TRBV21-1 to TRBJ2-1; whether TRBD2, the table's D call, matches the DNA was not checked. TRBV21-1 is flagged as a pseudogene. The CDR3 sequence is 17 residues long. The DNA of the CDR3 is TGTGCCAGCAGCATGCAAGGGAGGACTAGCTCCTACAATGAGCAGTTCTTC. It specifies CASSMQGRTSSYNEQFF.